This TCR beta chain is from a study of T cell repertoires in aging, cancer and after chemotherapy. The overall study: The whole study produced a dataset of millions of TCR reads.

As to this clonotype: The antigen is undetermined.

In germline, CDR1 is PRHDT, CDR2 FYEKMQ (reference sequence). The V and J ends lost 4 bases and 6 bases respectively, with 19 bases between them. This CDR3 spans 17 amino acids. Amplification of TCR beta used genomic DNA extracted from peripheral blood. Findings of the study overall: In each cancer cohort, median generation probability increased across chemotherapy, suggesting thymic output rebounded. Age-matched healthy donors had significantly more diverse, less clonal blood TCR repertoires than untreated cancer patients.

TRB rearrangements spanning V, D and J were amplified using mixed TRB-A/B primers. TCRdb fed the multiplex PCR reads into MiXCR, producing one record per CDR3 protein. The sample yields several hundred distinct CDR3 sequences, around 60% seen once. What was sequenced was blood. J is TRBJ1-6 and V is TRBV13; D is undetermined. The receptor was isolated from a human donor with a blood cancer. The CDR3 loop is CASSSLSTLSGNSPLHF. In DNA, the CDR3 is TGTGCCAGCAGCTCCTTATCCACCCTGTCGGGTAATTCACCCCTCCACTTT.